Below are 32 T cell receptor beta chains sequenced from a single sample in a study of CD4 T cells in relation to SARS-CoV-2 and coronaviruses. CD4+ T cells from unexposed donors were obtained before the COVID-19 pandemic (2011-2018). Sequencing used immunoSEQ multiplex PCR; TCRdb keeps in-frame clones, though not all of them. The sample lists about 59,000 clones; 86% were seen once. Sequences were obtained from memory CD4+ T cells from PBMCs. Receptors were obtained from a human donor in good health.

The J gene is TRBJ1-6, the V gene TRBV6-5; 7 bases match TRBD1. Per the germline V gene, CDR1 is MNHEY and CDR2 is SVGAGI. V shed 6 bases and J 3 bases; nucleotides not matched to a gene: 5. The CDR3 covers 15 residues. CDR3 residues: CASSPRDSYNSPLHF. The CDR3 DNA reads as TGTGCCAGCAGCCCCCGGGACAGCTATAATTCACCCCTCCACTTT.

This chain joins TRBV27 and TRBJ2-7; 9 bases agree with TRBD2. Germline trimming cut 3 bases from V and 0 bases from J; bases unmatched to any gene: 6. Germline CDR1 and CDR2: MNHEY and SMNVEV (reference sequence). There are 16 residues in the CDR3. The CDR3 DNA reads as TGTGCCAGCAGTTTGCGGGGGGGGGTAGGCTCCTACGAGCAGTACTTC. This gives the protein CASSLRGGVGSYEQYF.

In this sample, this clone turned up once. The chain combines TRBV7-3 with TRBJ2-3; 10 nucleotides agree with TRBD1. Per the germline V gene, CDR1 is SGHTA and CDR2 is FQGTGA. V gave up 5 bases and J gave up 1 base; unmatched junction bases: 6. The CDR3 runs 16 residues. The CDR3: CASSPTGGAGTDTQYF. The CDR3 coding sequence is TGTGCCAGCAGCCCGACAGGGGGCGCAGGCACAGATACGCAGTATTTT.

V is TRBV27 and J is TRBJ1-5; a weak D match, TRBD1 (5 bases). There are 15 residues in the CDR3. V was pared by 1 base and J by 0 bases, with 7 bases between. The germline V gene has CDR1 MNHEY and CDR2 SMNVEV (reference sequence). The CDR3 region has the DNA TGTGCCAGCAGTTTATGGGGGTATAGCAATCAGCCCCAGCATTTT. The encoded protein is CASSLWGYSNQPQHF.

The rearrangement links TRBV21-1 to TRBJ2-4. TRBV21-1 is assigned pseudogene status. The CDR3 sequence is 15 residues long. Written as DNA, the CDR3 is TGTGCCAGCAGCCATATCGGTGGGTCCAAAAACATTCAGTACTTC. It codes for CASSHIGGSKNIQYF.

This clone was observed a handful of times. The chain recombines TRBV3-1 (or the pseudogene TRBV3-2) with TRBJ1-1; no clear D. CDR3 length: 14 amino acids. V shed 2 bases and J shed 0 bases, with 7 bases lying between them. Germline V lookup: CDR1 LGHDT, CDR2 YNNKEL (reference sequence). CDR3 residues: CASSQTAMNTEAFF. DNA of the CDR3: TGTGCCAGCAGCCAAACAGCCATGAACACTGAAGCTTTCTTT.

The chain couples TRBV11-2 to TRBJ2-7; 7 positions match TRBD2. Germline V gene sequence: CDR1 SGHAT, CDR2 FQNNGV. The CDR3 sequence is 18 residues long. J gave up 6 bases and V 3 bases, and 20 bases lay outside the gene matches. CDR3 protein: CASSFRRKAGTNGSEQYF. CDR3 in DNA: TGTGCCAGCAGCTTCCGAAGGAAGGCCGGGACTAACGGGTCCGAGCAGTACTTC.

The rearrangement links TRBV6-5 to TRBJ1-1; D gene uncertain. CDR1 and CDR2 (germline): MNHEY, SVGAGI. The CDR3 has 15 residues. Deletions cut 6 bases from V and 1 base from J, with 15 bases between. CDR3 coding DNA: TGTGCCAGCAGGCCGGTGCCACCTTCGAACACTGAAGCTTTCTTT. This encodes CASRPVPPSNTEAFF.

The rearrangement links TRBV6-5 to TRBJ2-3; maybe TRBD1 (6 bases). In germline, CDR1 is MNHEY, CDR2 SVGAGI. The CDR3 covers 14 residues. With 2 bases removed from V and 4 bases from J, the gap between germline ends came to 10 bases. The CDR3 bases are TGTGCCAGCAGTTACGGCACAGGGTCAGATACGCAGTATTTT. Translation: CASSYGTGSDTQYF.

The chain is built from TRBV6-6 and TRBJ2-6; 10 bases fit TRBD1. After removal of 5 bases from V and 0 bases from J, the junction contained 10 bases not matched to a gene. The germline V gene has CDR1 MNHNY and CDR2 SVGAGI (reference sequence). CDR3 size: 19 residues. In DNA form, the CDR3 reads TGTGCCAGCAGTCGGGACAGGGGATCCGCAAACTCTGGGGCCAACGTCCTGACTTTC. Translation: CASSRDRGSANSGANVLTF.

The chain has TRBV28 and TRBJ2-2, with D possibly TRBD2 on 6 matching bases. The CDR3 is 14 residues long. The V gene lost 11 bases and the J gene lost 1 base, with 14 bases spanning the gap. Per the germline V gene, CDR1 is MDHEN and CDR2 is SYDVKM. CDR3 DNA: TGTGCCGCACGGCGGGGTATGAACACCGGGGAGCTGTTTTTT. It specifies CAARRGMNTGELFF.

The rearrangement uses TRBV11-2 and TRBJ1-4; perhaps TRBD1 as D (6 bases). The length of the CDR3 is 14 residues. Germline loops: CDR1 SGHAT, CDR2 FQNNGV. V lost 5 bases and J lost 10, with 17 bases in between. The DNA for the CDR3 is TGTGCCAGCAGCCCTTCTATGGGGGCCCTAAAACTGTTTTTT. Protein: CASSPSMGALKLFF.

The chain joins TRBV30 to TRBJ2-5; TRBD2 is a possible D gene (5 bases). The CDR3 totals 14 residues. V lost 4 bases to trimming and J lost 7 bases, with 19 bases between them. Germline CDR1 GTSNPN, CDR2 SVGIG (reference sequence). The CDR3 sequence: CAWNPGRAKGTQYF. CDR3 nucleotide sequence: TGTGCCTGGAATCCCGGGCGGGCGAAAGGGACCCAGTACTTC.

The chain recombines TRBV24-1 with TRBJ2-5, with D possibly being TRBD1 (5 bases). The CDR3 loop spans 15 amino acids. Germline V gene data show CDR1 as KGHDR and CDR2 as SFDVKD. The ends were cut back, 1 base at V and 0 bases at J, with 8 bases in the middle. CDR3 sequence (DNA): TGTGCCACCAGTGATTTCCGACAGAACCAAGAGACCCAGTACTTC. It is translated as CATSDFRQNQETQYF.

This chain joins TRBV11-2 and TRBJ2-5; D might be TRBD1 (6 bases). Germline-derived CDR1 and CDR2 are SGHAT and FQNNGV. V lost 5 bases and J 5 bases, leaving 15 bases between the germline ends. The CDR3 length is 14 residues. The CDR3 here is CASSDTGSIETQYF. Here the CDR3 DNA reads TGTGCCAGCAGCGACACAGGGTCCATCGAGACCCAGTACTTC.

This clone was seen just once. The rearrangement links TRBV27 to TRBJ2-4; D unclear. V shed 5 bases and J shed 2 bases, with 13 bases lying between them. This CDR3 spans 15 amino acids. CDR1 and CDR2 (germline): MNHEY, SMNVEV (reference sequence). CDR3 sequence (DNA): TGTGCCAGCAGTCAATCACAGCTAACCAAAAACATTCAGTACTTC. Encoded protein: CASSQSQLTKNIQYF.

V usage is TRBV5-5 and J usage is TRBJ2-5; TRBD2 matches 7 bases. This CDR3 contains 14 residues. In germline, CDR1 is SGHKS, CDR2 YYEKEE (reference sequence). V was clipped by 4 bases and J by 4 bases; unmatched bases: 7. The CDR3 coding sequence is TGTGCCAGCAGCCCCGGGACGGGAGGAGAGACCCAGTACTTC. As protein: CASSPGTGGETQYF. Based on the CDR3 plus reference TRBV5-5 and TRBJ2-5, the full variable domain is DAGVTQSPTHLIKTRGQQVTLRCSPISGHKSVSWYQQVLGQGPQFIFQYYEKEERGRGNFPDRFSARQFPNYSSELNVNALLLGDSALYLCASSPGTGGETQYFGPGTRLLVL.

The chain's CDR3 is CASRPGQTSEQFF. CDR3 sequence (DNA): TGTGCCAGCAGACCGGGACAGACTTCGGAGCAGTTCTTC. The chain joins TRBV12-3 or TRBV12-4 to TRBJ2-1; 7 bases are a match to TRBD1. The CDR3 covers 13 residues. With V trimmed by 6 bases and J by 10 bases, 9 bases remained unmatched.

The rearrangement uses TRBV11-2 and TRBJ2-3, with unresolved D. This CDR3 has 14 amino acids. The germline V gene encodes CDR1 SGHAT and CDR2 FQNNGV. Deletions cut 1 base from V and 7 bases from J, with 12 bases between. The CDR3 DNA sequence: TGTGCCAGCAGCTTAGCCCTAGTTTCCCATACGCAGTATTTT. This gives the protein CASSLALVSHTQYF.

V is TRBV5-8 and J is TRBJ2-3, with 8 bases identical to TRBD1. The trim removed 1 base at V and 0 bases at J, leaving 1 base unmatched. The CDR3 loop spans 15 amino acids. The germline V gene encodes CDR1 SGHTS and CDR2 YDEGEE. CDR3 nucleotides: TGTGCCAGCAGCTTGAGACAGGGGAGCACAGATACGCAGTATTTT. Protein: CASSLRQGSTDTQYF.

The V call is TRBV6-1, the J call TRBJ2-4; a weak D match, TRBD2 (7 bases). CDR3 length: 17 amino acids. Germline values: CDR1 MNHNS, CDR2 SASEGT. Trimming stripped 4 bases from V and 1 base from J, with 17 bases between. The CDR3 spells CASSAPGGALAKNIQYF. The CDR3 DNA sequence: TGTGCCAGCAGTGCCCCTGGGGGGGCGTTGGCCAAAAACATTCAGTACTTC.

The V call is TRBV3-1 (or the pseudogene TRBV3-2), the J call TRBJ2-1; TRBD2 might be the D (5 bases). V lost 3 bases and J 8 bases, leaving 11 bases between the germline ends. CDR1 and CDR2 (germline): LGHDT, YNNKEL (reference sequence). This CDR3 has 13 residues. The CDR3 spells CASSQLSGYEQFF. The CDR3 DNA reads TGTGCCAGCAGCCAGTTATCGGGATATGAGCAGTTCTTC.

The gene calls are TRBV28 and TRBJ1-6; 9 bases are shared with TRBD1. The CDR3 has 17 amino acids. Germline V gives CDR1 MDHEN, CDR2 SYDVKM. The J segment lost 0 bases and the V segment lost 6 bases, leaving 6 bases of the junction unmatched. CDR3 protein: CASSLGGQGSYNSPLHF. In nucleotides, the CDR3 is TGTGCCAGCAGCCTGGGGGGACAGGGCTCCTATAATTCACCCCTCCACTTT.

Written as DNA, the CDR3 is TGCAGCGTGATGACGGGGGGAAGCTCCTACGAGCAGTACTTC. Its protein product is CSVMTGGSSYEQYF. This rearrangement joins TRBV29-1 to TRBJ2-7; 7 bases are shared with TRBD2. Germline V gene data show CDR1 as SQVTM and CDR2 as ANQGSEA. This CDR3 has 14 amino acids. The ends lost 6 bases at V and 0 bases at J; junction bases unmatched: 8.

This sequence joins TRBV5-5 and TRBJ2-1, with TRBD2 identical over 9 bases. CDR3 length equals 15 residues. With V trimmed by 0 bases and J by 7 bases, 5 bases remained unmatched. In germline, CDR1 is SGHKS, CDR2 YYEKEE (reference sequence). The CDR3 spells CASSLGSGSSNEQFF. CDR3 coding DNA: TGTGCCAGCAGCTTGGGTAGCGGGAGTTCGAATGAGCAGTTCTTC.

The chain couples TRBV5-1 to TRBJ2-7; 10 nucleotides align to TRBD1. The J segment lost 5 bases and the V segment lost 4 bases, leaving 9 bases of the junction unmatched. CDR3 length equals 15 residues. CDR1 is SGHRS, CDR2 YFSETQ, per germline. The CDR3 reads CASSRQGAPRDEQYF. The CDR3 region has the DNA TGCGCCAGCAGCCGACAGGGGGCGCCACGGGACGAGCAGTACTTC.

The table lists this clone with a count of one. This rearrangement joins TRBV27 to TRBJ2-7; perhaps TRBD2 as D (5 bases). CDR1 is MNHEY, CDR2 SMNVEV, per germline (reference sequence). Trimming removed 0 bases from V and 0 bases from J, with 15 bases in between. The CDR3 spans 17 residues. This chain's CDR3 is CASSLSSRAPSSYEQYF. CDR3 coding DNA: TGTGCCAGCAGTTTATCCTCGAGGGCCCCAAGCTCCTACGAGCAGTACTTC.

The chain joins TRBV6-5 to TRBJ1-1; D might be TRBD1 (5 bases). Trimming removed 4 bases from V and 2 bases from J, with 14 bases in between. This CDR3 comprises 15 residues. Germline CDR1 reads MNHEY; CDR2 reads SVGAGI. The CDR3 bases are TGTGCCAGCAGTTTCCAAACTGGGACCAACACTGAAGCTTTCTTT. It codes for CASSFQTGTNTEAFF.

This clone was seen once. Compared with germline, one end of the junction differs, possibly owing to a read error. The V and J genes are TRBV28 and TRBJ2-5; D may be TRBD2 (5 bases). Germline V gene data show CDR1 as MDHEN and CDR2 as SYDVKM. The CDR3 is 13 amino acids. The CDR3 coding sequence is TGTGCAAGCAGTTTAGGTGGGAGTGAGACCCAGTACTTC. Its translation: CASSLGGSETQYF.

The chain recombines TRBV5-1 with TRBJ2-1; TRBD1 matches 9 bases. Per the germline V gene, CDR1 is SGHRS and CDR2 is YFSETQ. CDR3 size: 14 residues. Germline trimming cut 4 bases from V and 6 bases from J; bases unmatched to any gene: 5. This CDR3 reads CASSRGQGGNEQFF. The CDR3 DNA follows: TGCGCCAGCAGCCGGGGACAGGGTGGCAATGAGCAGTTCTTC.

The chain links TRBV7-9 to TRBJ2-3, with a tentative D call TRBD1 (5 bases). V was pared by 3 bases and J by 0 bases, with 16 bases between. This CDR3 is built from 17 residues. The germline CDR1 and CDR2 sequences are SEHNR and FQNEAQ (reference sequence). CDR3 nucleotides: TGTGCCAGCAGCTTGGGTCTACGACAGTCTAGCACAGATACGCAGTATTTT. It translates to CASSLGLRQSSTDTQYF. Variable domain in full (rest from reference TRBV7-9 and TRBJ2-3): DTGVSQNPRHKITKRGQNVTFRCDPISEHNRLYWYRQTLGQGPEFLTYFQNEAQLEKSRLLSDRFSAERPKGSFSTLEIQRTEQGDSAMYLCASSLGLRQSSTDTQYFGPGTRLTVL.

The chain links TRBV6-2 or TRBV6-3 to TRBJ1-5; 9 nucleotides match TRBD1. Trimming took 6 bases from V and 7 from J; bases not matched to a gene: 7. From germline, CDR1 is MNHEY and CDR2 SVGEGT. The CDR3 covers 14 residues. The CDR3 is CASSTDRGRQPQHF. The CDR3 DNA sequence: TGTGCCAGCAGCACGGACAGGGGACGGCAGCCCCAGCATTTT.